Below, 26 T cell receptor beta chains from the same sample are listed, as sequenced in a study of T cells in Graves' hyperthyroidism and ophthalmopathy. What was amplified from RNA transcripts were TCR beta CDR3 regions. A set of HTBI primers served as the primers for a first-round RT-PCR of the TCR CDR3. Each CDR3 protein gets one entry after TCRdb re-called the multiplex PCR reads with MiXCR. The sample lists about 600,000 distinct CDR3 sequences; 12% to 15% were seen once. Sequenced sample: blood. These receptors were obtained from a woman under 30 with Graves' ophthalmopathy.

This chain joins TRBV7-2 and TRBJ1-4; the D gene is possibly TRBD1 (5 bases). Trimming pared 5 bases from V and 3 bases from J, leaving 13 bases between. CDR3 size: 15 residues. The germline V gene has CDR1 SGHTA and CDR2 FQGNSA. The CDR3 nucleotides read TGTGCCAGCAGCCGACGCAGGGTCCCTAATGAAAAACTGTTTTTT. Its translation: CASSRRRVPNEKLFF.

This clonotype was seen repeatedly, ten times or more. The V call is TRBV3-1, the J call TRBJ2-4, with 8 positions matching TRBD2. Per germline, CDR1 LGHDT and CDR2 YNNKEL (reference sequence). Trimming at V came to 6 bases and at J to 15 bases, leaving 10 bases not matched to a gene. This CDR3 contains 12 residues. The CDR3 here is CASSSEGGRRYF. Written as DNA, the CDR3 is TGTGCCAGCAGTTCCGAAGGCGGGAGGAGGTACTTC.

This clonotype was recorded at least ten times. V usage is TRBV20-1 and J usage is TRBJ1-5, with 8 bases identical to TRBD1. The trim removed 6 bases at V and 3 bases at J, leaving 7 bases unmatched. The CDR3 consists of 14 residues. Germline V CDR1 and CDR2: DFQATT, SNEGSKA (reference sequence). The CDR3: CSAPGQGPNQPQHF. The CDR3, as DNA: TGCAGTGCCCCCGGACAGGGCCCCAATCAGCCCCAGCATTTT.

This clonotype appeared a few times. This sequence joins TRBV5-6 and TRBJ2-3, with 7 bases that match TRBD2. This CDR3 spans 15 amino acids. Trimming removed 4 bases from V and 1 base from J; junction bases left unmatched: 6. Germline CDR1 reads SGHDT; CDR2 reads YYEEEE. CDR3 nucleotide sequence: TGTGCCAGCAGCCGGAAGCGGGAAGGCACAGATACGCAGTATTTT. Encoded protein: CASSRKREGTDTQYF. Filled out from reference TRBV5-6 and TRBJ2-3, the complete variable domain reads DAGVTQSPTHLIKTRGQQVTLRCSPKSGHDTVSWYQQALGQGPQFIFQYYEEEERQRGNFPDRFSGHQFPNYSSELNVNALLLGDSALYLCASSRKREGTDTQYFGPGTRLTVL.

This clonotype has a count of ten or more. The chain employs TRBV20-1 and TRBJ2-7; 8 nucleotides agree with TRBD1. The CDR3 totals 15 residues. Germline V CDR1 and CDR2: DFQATT, SNEGSKA (reference sequence). With V trimmed by 6 bases and J by 3 bases, 13 bases remained unmatched. Written as DNA, the CDR3 is TGCAGTGCCACCTACCCCCGGGACAGGAGCTACGAGCAGTACTTC. It encodes CSATYPRDRSYEQYF.

This clonotype showed up many times. This chain joins TRBV12-3 or TRBV12-4 and TRBJ2-3; D unclear. The CDR3 contains 14 residues. Trimming pared 5 bases from V and 1 base from J, leaving 10 bases between. CDR3 DNA: TGTGCCAGCAGTCCCTCCGGGCGCACAGATACGCAGTATTTT. Translation: CASSPSGRTDTQYF.

This clonotype was seen ten or more times. DNA of the CDR3: TGTGCCAGCAGTCAGACCCGGGACAGGGAGTTTGGGACTGAAGCTTTCTTT. It codes for CASSQTRDREFGTEAFF. This chain connects TRBV3-1 to TRBJ1-1, with TRBD1 identical over 9 bases. Looked up from germline, CDR1 is LGHDT and CDR2 is YNNKEL (reference sequence). The V and J ends lost 6 bases and 5 bases, in that order; junction bases with no gene match: 16. The CDR3 is 17 residues long.

This clonotype was recorded at least ten times. This chain joins TRBV6-2 or TRBV6-3 and TRBJ1-6, with TRBD1 matching 9 bases. The V gene end was trimmed by 4 bases and the J gene end by 7 bases; junction bases not matched to a gene: 8. Germline V gene sequence: CDR1 MNHEY, CDR2 SVGEGT. This CDR3 has 16 residues. DNA of the CDR3: TGTGCCAGCAGTTTAAGGACAGGGGCGCCCAATTCACCCCTCCACTTT. Translated: CASSLRTGAPNSPLHF.

This clonotype has ten or more counts. The chain carries TRBV6-2 or TRBV6-3 and TRBJ2-7; D call uncertain. CDR3 length equals 14 residues. The V gene lost 6 bases and the J gene lost 3 bases, with 15 bases spanning the gap. CDR1 is MNHEY and CDR2 is SVGEGT in the germline V gene. The chain's CDR3 is CASREPGPIYEQYF. The CDR3 DNA is TGTGCCAGCAGAGAGCCGGGTCCGATCTACGAGCAGTACTTC.

As for this clonotype: A read error may explain this, as a much larger clone is one base away. The chain couples TRBV11-2 to TRBJ2-3, with no clear D. Trimming shortened V by 1 base and J by 5 bases, and 4 bases separated the two germline ends. From germline, CDR1 is SGHAT and CDR2 FQNNGV. The CDR3 loop spans 12 amino acids. This CDR3 reads CASSLVEDTQYF. The CDR3 DNA reads as TGTGCCAGCAGCTTAGTAGAAGATACGCAGTATTTT.

This sequence joins TRBV7-9 and TRBJ2-7; 8 positions agree with TRBD2. CDR1 SEHNR and CDR2 FQNEAQ come from the germline V gene (reference sequence). The CDR3 extends over 13 amino acids. V was pared by 10 bases and J by 7 bases, with 12 bases of the junction left unmatched. CDR3 amino acids: CATTPGGAREQYF. The CDR3 DNA follows: TGTGCCACCACACCCGGGGGGGCGCGGGAGCAGTACTTC.

This clonotype showed up many times. This chain connects TRBV28 to TRBJ2-7, with D perhaps given as TRBD1 or TRBD2 (5 bases each). Germline loops: CDR1 MDHEN, CDR2 SYDVKM. This CDR3 contains 14 residues. The germline V and J ends were trimmed by 3 bases and 4 bases, with 13 bases remaining between them. The CDR3 protein is CASSFLGTKYEQYF. The CDR3, as DNA: TGTGCCAGCAGTTTTTTGGGGACCAAATACGAGCAGTACTTC.

This clonotype was detected only a few times. The J gene is TRBJ2-3, the V gene TRBV5-1; a weak D match, TRBD1 (6 bases). Trimming stripped 0 bases from V and 2 bases from J, with 10 bases between. CDR1 SGHRS and CDR2 YFSETQ come from the germline V gene. This CDR3 has 15 residues. The CDR3 DNA reads as TGCGCCAGCAGCTTGGTGGGGGCACCCACAGATACGCAGTATTTT. Translating it yields CASSLVGAPTDTQYF.

This clonotype was seen many times. The chain combines TRBV7-8 with TRBJ1-6, with D unclear. The germline CDR1 and CDR2 sequences are SGHVS and FQNEAQ. The ends were cut back, 1 base at V and 13 bases at J, with 14 bases in the middle. The CDR3 runs to 14 residues. In DNA form, the CDR3 reads TGTGCCAGCAGCTTAGGAACATCAAGTCGGCCCCTCCACTTT. Translated, it gives CASSLGTSSRPLHF.

This clonotype has ten or more counts. The gene calls are TRBV20-1 and TRBJ2-7; D is possibly TRBD1 or TRBD2 (6 bases each). In germline, CDR1 is DFQATT, CDR2 SNEGSKA (reference sequence). The CDR3 is made up of 16 amino acids. V lost 1 base, J lost 2 bases, and 18 bases lay in between. Written as DNA, the CDR3 is TGCAGTGCTAGAGCCTCGGAGGGGGGAGGTCCCTACGAGCAGTACTTC. Translating it yields CSARASEGGGPYEQYF.

Regarding this clonotype: A much larger clone lies one base from this, so it may be a read error. The chain recombines TRBV11-2 with TRBJ2-1, with 13 nucleotides matching TRBD2. V was clipped by 5 bases and J by 8 bases; unmatched bases: 3. The CDR3 totals 14 residues. Germline V gene data show CDR1 as SGHAT and CDR2 as FQNNGV. The chain's CDR3 is CASSQLAGGYEQFF. CDR3 bases: TGTGCCAGCAGCCAACTAGCGGGAGGGTATGAGCAGTTCTTC.

In nucleotides, the CDR3 is TGCAGCGTGGGCCCCCGGGACAGTATCAATGAGCAGTTCTTC. Its protein is CSVGPRDSINEQFF. The J gene is TRBJ2-1, the V gene TRBV29-1; 7 positions match TRBD1. J gave up 6 bases and V 6 bases, and 11 bases lay outside the gene matches. The germline V gene encodes CDR1 SQVTM and CDR2 ANQGSEA. The CDR3 spans 14 residues.

This clonotype was counted between two and nine times. CDR3 coding DNA: TGTGCCAGCAGCTTATCCAGGGCCAACGAGCAGTACTTC. It specifies CASSLSRANEQYF. The V call is TRBV7-9, the J call TRBJ2-7; perhaps TRBD1 as D (5 bases). This CDR3 comprises 13 residues. CDR1 is SEHNR and CDR2 is FQNEAQ in the germline V gene (reference sequence). V was clipped by 2 bases and J by 5 bases, with 10 bases between them.

The rearrangement links TRBV20-1 to TRBJ1-4, with TRBD1 matching over 9 bases. CDR1 and CDR2 (germline): DFQATT, SNEGSKA (reference sequence). The CDR3 is 13 residues long. V trimming: 3 bases; J trimming: 8 bases; junction bases outside the gene matches: 4. The CDR3 spells CSARGQGEEKLFF. CDR3 coding DNA: TGCAGTGCTAGGGGACAGGGTGAGGAAAAACTGTTTTTT.

This clonotype was seen many times. CDR3 region: CASSLTGDSEAFF. The CDR3, as DNA: TGTGCCAGCAGCCTCACAGGGGACTCTGAAGCTTTCTTT. The gene calls are TRBV11-1 and TRBJ1-1, with 7 bases that match TRBD1. This CDR3 spans 13 amino acids. Germline CDR1 SGHAT, CDR2 FQDESV (reference sequence). V dropped 5 bases and J dropped 6; count of bases not matched to a gene: 6.

V gene TRBV20-1 combines with J gene TRBJ2-1; D not certain. The germline gives CDR1 DFQATT, CDR2 SNEGSKA (reference sequence). The CDR3 spans 12 residues. CDR3 protein: CSAARVYNEQFF. The CDR3 DNA follows: TGCAGCGCCGCCCGGGTTTACAATGAGCAGTTCTTC.

The sample holds many counts of this clonotype. The chain uses TRBV6-2 or TRBV6-3 and TRBJ2-3, with 11 bases identical to TRBD2. Germline V lookup: CDR1 MNHEY, CDR2 SVGEGT. The CDR3 totals 16 residues. V gave up 2 bases and J gave up 8 bases; unmatched junction bases: 9. CDR3 loop: CASSYRVAGGPATQYF. In DNA, the CDR3 is TGTGCCAGCAGTTACAGGGTAGCGGGAGGGCCCGCTACGCAGTATTTT.

V is TRBV7-3 and J is TRBJ2-1; the match to TRBD2 covers 10 bases. Unmatched junction bases numbered 13, after V lost 5 bases and J lost 6 bases. Per the germline V gene, CDR1 is SGHTA and CDR2 is FQGTGA. This CDR3 contains 17 residues. Here the CDR3 DNA reads TGTGCCAGCAGCCCCAGGGGGCAGCGGGAGGGATTCAATGAGCAGTTCTTC. Its translation: CASSPRGQREGFNEQFF.

There are many counts of this clonotype. The chain couples TRBV7-3 to TRBJ2-2, with TRBD2 as a possible D gene (6 bases). The V end was cut by 0 bases, the J end by 3 bases, with 8 bases between. Looked up from germline, CDR1 is SGHTA and CDR2 is FQGTGA. This CDR3 spans 15 amino acids. CDR3 sequence: CASSLTGGHTGELFF. The CDR3 DNA sequence: TGTGCCAGCAGCTTAACCGGAGGGCACACCGGGGAGCTGTTTTTT.

This clonotype showed up many times. V is TRBV27 and J is TRBJ2-7; 7 positions match TRBD1. CDR3 size: 16 residues. Germline values: CDR1 MNHEY, CDR2 SMNVEV (reference sequence). V dropped 4 bases and J dropped 0; count of bases not matched to a gene: 9. The CDR3 loop is CASSSGATGNSYEQYF. CDR3 bases: TGTGCCAGCAGTTCAGGAGCGACAGGGAACTCCTACGAGCAGTACTTC.

This clonotype has a count of ten or more. The chain uses TRBV12-3 or TRBV12-4 and TRBJ1-6; TRBD1 aligns across 10 bases. Trimming removed 4 bases from V and 8 bases from J; junction bases left unmatched: 8. The CDR3 consists of 16 residues. The CDR3 nucleotides are TGTGCCAGCAGTTCCGGACAGGGGGTTTTGGATTCACCCCTCCACTTT. This codes for CASSSGQGVLDSPLHF.